This T cell receptor (beta chain) was captured by sequencing in a study of blood T cells in healthy people across ages. Whole-study results and caveats: No conclusive comparison of naive versus antigen-experienced cells was possible with unsorted PBMCs. Across the age range, TCR beta diversity per million T cells fell in a roughly linear way.

About this clonotype itself: Its specificity is unknown.

CDR3 length: 15 residues. CDR1 is DFQATT, CDR2 SNEGSKA, per germline (reference sequence). PCR was performed a second time for about 7 to 12 cycles using a sample-barcoded 5' primer and a J-beta primer mix. Carrying 12 random nucleotides, a template-switch adaptor labeled each individual cDNA molecule. Using its own MiXCR run on the 5' RACE reads, TCRdb lists one record per CDR3 protein. The sample lists just under 900,000 distinct CDR3 sequences; about 30% were seen once. Sequenced sample: blood. The clonotype was recovered from an elderly woman in good health. The J gene is TRBJ2-4, the V gene TRBV20-1; 7 bases match TRBD2. The J call may be wrong; the DNA end is better matched by TRBJ2-7. The CDR3 here is CSARDPREATYEQYF. Here the CDR3 DNA reads TGCAGTGCTAGAGACCCTCGGGAGGCCACCTACGAGCAGTACTTC.